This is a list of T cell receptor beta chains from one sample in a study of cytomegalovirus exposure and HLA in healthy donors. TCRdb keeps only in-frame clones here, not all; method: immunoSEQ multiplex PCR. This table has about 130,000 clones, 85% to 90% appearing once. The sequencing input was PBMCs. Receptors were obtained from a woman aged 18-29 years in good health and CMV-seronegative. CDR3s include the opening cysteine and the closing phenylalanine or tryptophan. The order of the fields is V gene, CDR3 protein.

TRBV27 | CASSLLVSAEAFF
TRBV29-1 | CSVVRQGAGYTF
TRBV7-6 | CASSPIAGAGYNEQFF
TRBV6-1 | CASSEFDRINQPQHF
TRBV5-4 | CASKTEGLEAFF
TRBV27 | CASSFTGLRGDWPQHF
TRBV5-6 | CASSFLYDRGAYGYTF
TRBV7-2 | CASSSWRLEAFF
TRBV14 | CASSQVGDSTDTQYF
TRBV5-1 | CASSPGTGIDEQFF
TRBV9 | CASSRTGTGTEQYF
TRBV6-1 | CASSEVPWAFF
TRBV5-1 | CASSLAGQITGNTIYF
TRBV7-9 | CASSLEGTGGANQPQHF
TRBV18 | CASSPQGAGTDTQYF
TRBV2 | CASPSRGQSSGNTIYF
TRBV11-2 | CASSPDGLNTGELFF
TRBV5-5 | CASSLSDSLIGYGYTF
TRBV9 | CASISRGAQNTGELFF
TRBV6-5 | CASSPTGNQPQHF